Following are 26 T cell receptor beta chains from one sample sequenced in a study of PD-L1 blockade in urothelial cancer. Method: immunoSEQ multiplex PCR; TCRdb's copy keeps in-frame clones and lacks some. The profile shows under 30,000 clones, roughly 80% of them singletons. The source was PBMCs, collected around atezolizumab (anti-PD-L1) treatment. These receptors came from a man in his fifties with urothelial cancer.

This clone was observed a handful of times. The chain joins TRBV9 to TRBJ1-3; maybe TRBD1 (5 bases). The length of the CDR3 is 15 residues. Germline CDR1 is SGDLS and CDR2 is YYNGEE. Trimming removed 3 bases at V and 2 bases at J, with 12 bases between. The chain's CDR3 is CASSGGDVAGNTIYF. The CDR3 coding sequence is TGTGCCAGCAGCGGCGGGGACGTGGCTGGAAACACCATATATTTT.

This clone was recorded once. CDR3 coding DNA: TGTGCCAGCAGCTCCCGCCGGGGAGTCGGCGAGCAGTACGTC. Amino acids: CASSSRRGVGEQYV. The V and J genes are TRBV6-5 and TRBJ2-7; D possibly corresponds to TRBD2 (5 bases). Germline CDR1 reads MNHEY; CDR2 reads SVGAGI. The CDR3 consists of 14 residues. Between the trimmed V and J ends, which lost 6 bases and 6 bases, there was a span of 18 bases.

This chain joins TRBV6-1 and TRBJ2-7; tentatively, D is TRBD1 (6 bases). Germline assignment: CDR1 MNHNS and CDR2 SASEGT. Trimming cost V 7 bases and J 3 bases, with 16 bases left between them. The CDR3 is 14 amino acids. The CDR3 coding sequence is TGTGCCAGCATTAAACAGGGTCCCCTCTACGAGCAGTACGTC. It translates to CASIKQGPLYEQYV.

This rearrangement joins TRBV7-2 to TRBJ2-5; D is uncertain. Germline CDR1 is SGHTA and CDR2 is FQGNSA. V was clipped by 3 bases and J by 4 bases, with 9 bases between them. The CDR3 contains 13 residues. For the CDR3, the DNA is TGTGCCAGCAGCTTTGATCCGCGAGAGACCCAGTACTTC. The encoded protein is CASSFDPRETQYF.

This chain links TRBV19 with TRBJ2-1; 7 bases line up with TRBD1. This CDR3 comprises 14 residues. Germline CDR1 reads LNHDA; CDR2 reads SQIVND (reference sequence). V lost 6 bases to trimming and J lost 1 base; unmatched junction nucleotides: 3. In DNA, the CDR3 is TGTGCCAGTAGGAGGGACAGTTCCTACAATGAGCAGTTCTTC. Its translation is CASRRDSSYNEQFF.

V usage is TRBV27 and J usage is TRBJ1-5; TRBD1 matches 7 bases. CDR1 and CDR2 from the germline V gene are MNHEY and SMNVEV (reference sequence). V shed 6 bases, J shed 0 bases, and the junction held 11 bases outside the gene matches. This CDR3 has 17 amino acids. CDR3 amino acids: CASSRRQGQYSNQPQHF. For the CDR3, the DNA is TGTGCCAGCAGCCGTAGACAGGGCCAATATAGCAATCAGCCCCAGCATTTT.

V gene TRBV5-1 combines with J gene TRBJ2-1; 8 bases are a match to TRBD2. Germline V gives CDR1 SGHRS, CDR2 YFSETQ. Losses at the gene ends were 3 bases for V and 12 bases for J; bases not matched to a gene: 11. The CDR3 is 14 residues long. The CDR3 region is CASSSPDERGPQFF. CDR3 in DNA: TGCGCCAGCAGCTCGCCGGATGAGCGGGGGCCGCAGTTCTTC. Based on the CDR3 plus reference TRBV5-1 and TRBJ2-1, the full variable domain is KAGVTQTPRYLIKTRGQQVTLSCSPISGHRSVSWYQQTPGQGLQFLFEYFSETQRNKGNFPGRFSGRQFSNSRSEMNVSTLELGDSALYLCASSSPDERGPQFFGPGTRLTVL.

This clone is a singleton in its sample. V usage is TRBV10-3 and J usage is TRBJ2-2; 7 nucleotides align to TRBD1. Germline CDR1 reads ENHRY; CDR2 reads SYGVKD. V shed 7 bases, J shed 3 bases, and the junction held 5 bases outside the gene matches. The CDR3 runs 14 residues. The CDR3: CAIKGQGDTGELFF. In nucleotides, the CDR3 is TGTGCCATCAAAGGCCAGGGGGACACCGGGGAGCTGTTTTTT.

The chain's CDR3 is CASSDSETSFYNEQFF. The DNA for the CDR3 is TGTGCCAGCAGTGACTCGGAGACTAGCTTCTACAATGAGCAGTTCTTC. This rearrangement joins TRBV6-4 to TRBJ2-1, with TRBD2 identical over 7 bases. The CDR3 extends over 16 amino acids. The germline CDR1 and CDR2 sequences are MRHNA and SNTAGT. Trimming cost V 0 bases and J 3 bases; bases outside gene matches: 5.

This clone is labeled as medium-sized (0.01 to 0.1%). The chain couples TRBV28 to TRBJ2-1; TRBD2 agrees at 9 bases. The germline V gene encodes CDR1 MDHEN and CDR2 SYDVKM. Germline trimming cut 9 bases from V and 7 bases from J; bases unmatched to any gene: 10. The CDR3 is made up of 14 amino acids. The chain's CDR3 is CASLTGTSRNEQFF. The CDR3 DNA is TGTGCCAGTTTAACCGGGACTAGCAGGAATGAGCAGTTCTTC. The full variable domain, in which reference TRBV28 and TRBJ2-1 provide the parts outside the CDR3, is DVKVTQSSRYLVKRTGEKVFLECVQDMDHENMFWYRQDPGLGLRLIYFSYDVKMKEKGDIPEGYSVSREKKERFSLILESASTNQTSMYLCASLTGTSRNEQFFGPGTRLTVL.

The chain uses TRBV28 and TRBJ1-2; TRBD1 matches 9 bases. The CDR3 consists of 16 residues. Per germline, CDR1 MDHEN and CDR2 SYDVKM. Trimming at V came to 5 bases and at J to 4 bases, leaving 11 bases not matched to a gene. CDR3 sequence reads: CASSLQSGQGPYGYTF. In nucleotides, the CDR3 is TGTGCCAGCAGTCTACAATCGGGACAGGGACCCTATGGCTACACCTTC.

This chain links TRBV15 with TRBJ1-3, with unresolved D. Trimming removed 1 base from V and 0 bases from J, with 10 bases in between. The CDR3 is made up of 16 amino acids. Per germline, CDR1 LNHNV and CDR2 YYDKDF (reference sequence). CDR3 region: CATSRGATASGNTIYF. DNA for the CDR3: TGTGCCACCAGCAGAGGGGCGACGGCCTCTGGAAACACCATATATTTT.

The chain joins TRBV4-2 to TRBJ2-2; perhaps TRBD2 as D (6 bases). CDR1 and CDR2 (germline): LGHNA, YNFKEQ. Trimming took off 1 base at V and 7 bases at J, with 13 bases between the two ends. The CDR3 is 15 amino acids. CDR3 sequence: CASSQAEDSGGELFF. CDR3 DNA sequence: TGTGCCAGCAGCCAAGCCGAGGATAGCGGCGGGGAGCTGTTTTTT.

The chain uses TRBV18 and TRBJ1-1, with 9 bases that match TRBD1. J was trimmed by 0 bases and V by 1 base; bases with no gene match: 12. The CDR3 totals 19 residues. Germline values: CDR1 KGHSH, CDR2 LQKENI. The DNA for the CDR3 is TGTGCCAGCTCACCACTAAATTCGGGACAGGGCCCCATGAACACTGAAGCTTTCTTT. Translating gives CASSPLNSGQGPMNTEAFF.

The CDR3 DNA follows: TGTGCTAGTGGTTTGTATTGCACAGGGTTCTCCTACGAGCAGTACGTC. Residues: CASGLYCTGFSYEQYV. The chain combines TRBV12-5 with TRBJ2-7, with a tentative D call TRBD1 (6 bases). From germline, CDR1 is LGHNT and CDR2 FRNRAP. Trimming removed 2 bases at V and 0 bases at J, with 14 bases between. The CDR3 is 16 amino acids.

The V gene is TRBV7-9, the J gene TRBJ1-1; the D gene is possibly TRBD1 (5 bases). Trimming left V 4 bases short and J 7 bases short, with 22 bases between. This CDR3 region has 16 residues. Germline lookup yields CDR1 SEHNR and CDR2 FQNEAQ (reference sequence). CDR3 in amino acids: CASSSRRGTEEVEAFF. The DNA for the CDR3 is TGTGCCAGCAGCTCCAGGCGGGGGACGGAGGAAGTTGAAGCTTTCTTT. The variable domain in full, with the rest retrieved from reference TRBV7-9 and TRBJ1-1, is DTGVSQNPRHKITKRGQNVTFRCDPISEHNRLYWYRQTLGQGPEFLTYFQNEAQLEKSRLLSDRFSAERPKGSFSTLEIQRTEQGDSAMYLCASSSRRGTEEVEAFFGQGTRLTVV.

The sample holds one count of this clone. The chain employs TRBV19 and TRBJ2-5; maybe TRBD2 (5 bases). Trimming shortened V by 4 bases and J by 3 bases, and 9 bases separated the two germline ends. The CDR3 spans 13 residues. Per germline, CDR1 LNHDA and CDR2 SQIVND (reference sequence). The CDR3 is CASSRLREETQYF. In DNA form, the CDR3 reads TGTGCCAGTAGTAGGTTGCGGGAAGAGACCCAGTACTTC.

The CDR3 DNA reads TGTGCCTGGAAAGAGAACGGGAGGTTCTCCTACGAGCAGTACTTC. Protein: CAWKENGRFSYEQYF. The chain couples TRBV30 to TRBJ2-7; the match to TRBD2 covers 7 bases. J was trimmed by 0 bases and V by 4 bases; bases with no gene match: 9. The CDR3 consists of 15 residues. Germline CDR1 and CDR2: GTSNPN and SVGIG (reference sequence). Based on the CDR3 plus reference TRBV30 and TRBJ2-7, the full variable domain is SQTIHQWPATLVQPVGSPLSLECTVEGTSNPNLYWYRQAAGRGLQLLFYSVGIGQISSEVPQNLSASRPQDRQFILSSKKLLLSDSGFYLCAWKENGRFSYEQYFGPGTRLTVT.

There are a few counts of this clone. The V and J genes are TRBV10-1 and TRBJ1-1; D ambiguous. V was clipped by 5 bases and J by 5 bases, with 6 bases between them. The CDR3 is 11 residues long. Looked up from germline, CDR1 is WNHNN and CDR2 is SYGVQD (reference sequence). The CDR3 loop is CASSSRTEAFF. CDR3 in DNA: TGCGCCAGCAGTAGCCGGACTGAAGCTTTCTTT.

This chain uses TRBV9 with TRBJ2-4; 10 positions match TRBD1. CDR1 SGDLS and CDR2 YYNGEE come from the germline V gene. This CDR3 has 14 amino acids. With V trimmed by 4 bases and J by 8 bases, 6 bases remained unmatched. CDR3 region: CASSTTGGLDIQYF. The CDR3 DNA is TGTGCCAGCAGCACGACAGGGGGCTTGGACATTCAGTACTTC.

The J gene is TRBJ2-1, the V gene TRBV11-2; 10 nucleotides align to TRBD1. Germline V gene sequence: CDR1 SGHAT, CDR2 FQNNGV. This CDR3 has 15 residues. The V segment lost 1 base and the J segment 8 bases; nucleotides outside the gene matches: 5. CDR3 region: CASSLGGDRGDEQFF. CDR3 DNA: TGTGCCAGCAGCTTAGGTGGGGACAGGGGCGATGAGCAGTTCTTC.

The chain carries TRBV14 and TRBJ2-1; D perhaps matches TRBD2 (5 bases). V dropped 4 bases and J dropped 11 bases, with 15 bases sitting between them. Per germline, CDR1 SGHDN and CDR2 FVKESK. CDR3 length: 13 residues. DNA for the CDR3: TGTGCCAGCAGCCCCTTGGATAGCGTTAAGCAGTTCTTC. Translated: CASSPLDSVKQFF.

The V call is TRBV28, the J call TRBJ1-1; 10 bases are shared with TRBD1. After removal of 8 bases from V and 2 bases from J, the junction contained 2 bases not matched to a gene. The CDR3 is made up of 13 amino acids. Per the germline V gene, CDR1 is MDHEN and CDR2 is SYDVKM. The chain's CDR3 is CASGTGANTEAFF. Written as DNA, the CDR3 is TGTGCCAGCGGGACAGGGGCCAACACTGAAGCTTTCTTT.

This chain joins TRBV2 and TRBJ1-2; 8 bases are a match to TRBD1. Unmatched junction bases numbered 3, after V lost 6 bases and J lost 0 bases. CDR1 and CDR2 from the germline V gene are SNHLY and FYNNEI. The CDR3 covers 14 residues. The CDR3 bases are TGTGCCAGCAGGAGGGACAGGACTAACTATGGCTACACCTTC. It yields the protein CASRRDRTNYGYTF. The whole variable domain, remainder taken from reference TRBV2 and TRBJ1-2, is EPEVTQTPSHQVTQMGQEVILRCVPISNHLYFYWYRQILGQKVEFLVSFYNNEISEKSEIFDDQFSVERPDGSNFTLKIRSTKLEDSAMYFCASRRDRTNYGYTFGSGTRLTVV.

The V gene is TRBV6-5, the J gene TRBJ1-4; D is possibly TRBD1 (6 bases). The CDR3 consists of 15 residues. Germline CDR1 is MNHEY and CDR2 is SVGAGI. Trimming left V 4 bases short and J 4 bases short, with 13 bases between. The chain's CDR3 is CASSSLTGLNEKLFF. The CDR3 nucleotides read TGTGCCAGCAGTTCCCTGACAGGTCTTAATGAAAAACTGTTTTTT.

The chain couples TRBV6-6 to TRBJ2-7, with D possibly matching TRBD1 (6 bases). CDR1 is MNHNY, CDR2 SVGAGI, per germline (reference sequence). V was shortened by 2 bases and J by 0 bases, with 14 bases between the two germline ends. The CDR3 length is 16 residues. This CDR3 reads CASSYGSGQHSYEQYV. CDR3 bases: TGTGCCAGCAGTTACGGGAGTGGACAGCACTCCTACGAGCAGTACGTC.